This paragraph covers one T cell receptor beta chain sequence. Its target is unknown. The CDR3 regions of TCR beta were amplified from RNA transcripts. Carried out on the TCR CDR3, a first-round RT-PCR used the HTBI primer set. TCRdb processed the multiplex PCR reads anew with MiXCR; each CDR3 protein has one entry. The sample carries over 300,000 distinct CDR3 sequences, around 14% recorded once. V was clipped by 4 bases and J by 3 bases, with 15 bases between them. The CDR3 consists of 15 residues. Hyperthyroidism patients were newly diagnosed, had disease duration under 2 months, and were aged 18 to 65 years. This entry is derived from a study of T cells in Graves' hyperthyroidism and ophthalmopathy. Whole-study findings and limits: Blood also showed most of the thyroid clonotypes that were expanded above 0.001. It was a median about 6 months before onset that the model predicted ophthalmopathy.

This chain joins TRBV12-3 or TRBV12-4 and TRBJ1-2, with D perhaps TRBD1 (6 bases). Sequencing input: blood. This clonotype was obtained from a woman aged 55-70 years with Graves' hyperthyroidism. In DNA, the CDR3 is TGTGCCAGCAGTTACGGACAGCATCTCCACTATGGCTACACCTTC. Its protein is CASSYGQHLHYGYTF.